Each of the 32 T cell receptor beta chains below was sequenced from the same sample in a study of cytomegalovirus exposure and HLA in healthy donors. The primer mix had 60 Vbeta and 13 Jbeta primers. Measured with immunoSEQ multiplex PCR; TCRdb has only the in-frame clones, and not every one. Of approximately 60,000 clones detected, roughly 80% appear once; the ten largest clones hold over 1.5%. Sequenced sample: PBMCs. The receptors originated from a middle-aged man in good health and CMV-seronegative.

V is TRBV2 and J is TRBJ1-5, with a possible D match to TRBD1 (5 bases). The V and J ends lost 3 bases and 7 bases respectively, with 10 bases between them. Germline CDR1 is SNHLY and CDR2 is FYNNEI. This CDR3 is 13 amino acids long. CDR3 in amino acids: CASSDGGGQPQHF. The CDR3 DNA reads TGTGCCAGCAGTGATGGGGGAGGACAGCCCCAGCATTTT.

V is TRBV11-3 and J is TRBJ1-2; D gene ambiguous. This CDR3 is built from 12 residues. Germline CDR1 is SGHNT and CDR2 is YENEEA. V lost 5 bases, J lost 7 bases, and 11 bases lay in between. Here the CDR3 reads CASSQPDTGYTF. Here the CDR3 DNA reads TGTGCCAGCAGCCAACCTGACACTGGCTACACCTTC.

The chain couples TRBV18 to TRBJ1-5; 8 bases are a match to TRBD1. The junction had 4 bases not matched to a gene; V was cut back by 4 bases and J by 5 bases. The CDR3 is 14 amino acids. Germline values: CDR1 KGHSH, CDR2 LQKENI. DNA of the CDR3: TGTGCCAGCTCACGACAGGGGCGTTATCAGCCCCAGCATTTT. It translates to CASSRQGRYQPQHF.

This CDR3 reads CASSYSMDSQSTPLHF. CDR3 bases: TGTGCCAGCAGTTACTCCATGGACTCTCAAAGCACACCCCTCCACTTT. The gene calls are TRBV6-6 and TRBJ1-6; D is uncertain. The CDR3 extends over 16 amino acids. V shed 0 bases and J shed 11 bases, with 17 bases lying between them. Germline CDR1 is MNHNY and CDR2 is SVGAGI (reference sequence).

V gene TRBV9 combines with J gene TRBJ1-5, with 8 bases that match TRBD1. The germline gives CDR1 SGDLS, CDR2 YYNGEE. The ends lost 4 bases at V and 0 bases at J; junction bases unmatched: 6. The length of the CDR3 is 16 residues. This CDR3 is CASSPGTGNSNQPQHF. As DNA, the CDR3 is TGTGCCAGCAGCCCGGGGACAGGTAATAGCAATCAGCCCCAGCATTTT.

This chain connects TRBV7-8 to TRBJ2-1; 10 bases fit TRBD2. V lost 5 bases and J lost 0; bases outside the gene matches: 13. The CDR3 length is 19 residues. CDR1 and CDR2 from the germline V gene are SGHVS and FQNEAQ. The CDR3 is CASSLRGLARGSSYNEQFF. CDR3 coding DNA: TGTGCCAGCAGCCTACGGGGACTAGCGAGGGGATCCTCCTACAATGAGCAGTTCTTC.

The chain recombines TRBV18 with TRBJ1-4; tentative D call: TRBD1 (5 bases). Germline V gene lookup returns CDR1 KGHSH and CDR2 LQKENI. This CDR3 has 16 amino acids. Trimming removed 6 bases at V and 0 bases at J, with 14 bases between. The CDR3 DNA sequence: TGTGCCAGCTCTCTCGACAGCCCCGCAACTAATGAAAAACTGTTTTTT. The encoded protein is CASSLDSPATNEKLFF.

This clone has just a few counts. This chain uses TRBV5-8 with TRBJ2-1, with 11 bases aligning to TRBD2. The ends lost 2 bases at V and 9 bases at J; junction bases unmatched: 4. CDR1 and CDR2 from the germline V gene are SGHTS and YDEGEE. The CDR3 is 14 amino acids. This CDR3 reads CASSFSGGAPEQFF. The CDR3 coding sequence is TGTGCCAGCAGCTTTAGCGGGGGGGCTCCTGAGCAGTTCTTC.

The V gene is TRBV11-2, the J gene TRBJ2-2; 7 bases align to TRBD1. CDR1 SGHAT and CDR2 FQNNGV come from the germline V gene. The CDR3 has 15 residues. Losses at the gene ends were 4 bases for V and 7 bases for J; bases not matched to a gene: 9. The CDR3 region has the DNA TGTGCCAGCAGCTCCACGACAGGGATGGGCGGGGAGCTGTTTTTT. Its translation: CASSSTTGMGGELFF. The full variable domain, its missing parts supplied by reference TRBV11-2 and TRBJ2-2, is EAGVAQSPRYKIIEKRQSVAFWCNPISGHATLYWYQQILGQGPKLLIQFQNNGVVDDSQLPKDRFSAERLKGVDSTLKIQPAKLEDSAVYLCASSSTTGMGGELFFGEGSRLTVL.

This chain joins TRBV5-4 and TRBJ2-5, with D possibly TRBD1 on 5 matching bases. The germline gives CDR1 SGHNT, CDR2 YYREEE (reference sequence). V lost 5 bases and J 1 base, leaving 15 bases between the germline ends. This CDR3 comprises 15 residues. The CDR3 nucleotides read TGTGCCAGCAGTTCCAAGCAGGGTCTCCAAGAGACCCAGTACTTC. Protein: CASSSKQGLQETQYF.

The V and J genes are TRBV30 and TRBJ2-5, with D possibly TRBD2 on 5 matching bases. In germline, CDR1 is GTSNPN, CDR2 SVGIG (reference sequence). Deletions cut 0 bases from V and 2 bases from J, with 10 bases between. The CDR3 is 14 amino acids. The DNA of the CDR3 is TGTGCCTGGAGTGTAATACGGGGACAAGAGACCCAGTACTTC. Protein: CAWSVIRGQETQYF.

The J gene is TRBJ1-3, the V gene TRBV2; 8 bases map to TRBD1. Per the germline V gene, CDR1 is SNHLY and CDR2 is FYNNEI. The CDR3 sequence is 14 residues long. The V segment lost 6 bases and the J segment 5 bases; nucleotides outside the gene matches: 6. The CDR3 reads CASRAQGARNTIYF. The CDR3 coding sequence is TGTGCCAGCAGGGCGCAGGGGGCAAGAAACACCATATATTTT. The variable domain in full, with the rest retrieved from reference TRBV2 and TRBJ1-3, is EPEVTQTPSHQVTQMGQEVILRCVPISNHLYFYWYRQILGQKVEFLVSFYNNEISEKSEIFDDQFSVERPDGSNFTLKIRSTKLEDSAMYFCASRAQGARNTIYFGEGSWLTVV.

This clone was found a few times. V gene TRBV6-1 combines with J gene TRBJ1-2, with D maybe TRBD1 (5 bases). V lost 6 bases and J 4 bases, leaving 9 bases between the germline ends. This CDR3 region has 12 residues. Germline V gene lookup returns CDR1 MNHNS and CDR2 SASEGT. The CDR3 here is CASRGGLYGYTF. The CDR3 DNA follows: TGTGCCAGCAGGGGGGGTCTCTATGGCTACACCTTC.

The CDR3, as DNA: TGTGCCAGCAGCTCCGGGGACGGCAGGGGGCTTGGCTACACCTTC. It is translated as CASSSGDGRGLGYTF. The chain employs TRBV7-2 and TRBJ1-2; 8 positions agree with TRBD1. Unmatched junction bases numbered 11, after V lost 4 bases and J lost 7 bases. The germline CDR1 and CDR2 sequences are SGHTA and FQGNSA. The CDR3 spans 15 residues.

The chain joins TRBV10-3 to TRBJ1-5, with D possibly being TRBD1 (6 bases). This CDR3 is 12 amino acids long. Trimming took off 11 bases at V and 5 bases at J, with 13 bases between the two ends. Germline V lookup: CDR1 ENHRY, CDR2 SYGVKD. The CDR3 DNA follows: TGTGCCGCCCGGGACACTGATCAGCCCCAGCATTTT. It specifies CAARDTDQPQHF.

The chain joins TRBV27 to TRBJ1-3, with 8 bases aligning to TRBD1. The CDR3 contains 18 residues. V lost 4 bases, J lost 2 bases, and 13 bases stayed unmatched. Germline V gene data show CDR1 as MNHEY and CDR2 as SMNVEV (reference sequence). The CDR3 loop reads CASSSGRGQGTAGNTIYF. In DNA, the CDR3 is TGTGCCAGCAGTTCGGGCCGTGGACAGGGAACGGCTGGAAACACCATATATTTT.

The gene calls are TRBV7-9 and TRBJ1-2; a possible D gene is TRBD1 (5 bases). This CDR3 contains 15 residues. Trimming removed 4 bases from V and 1 base from J, with 13 bases in between. Germline CDR1 and CDR2: SEHNR and FQNEAQ (reference sequence). The CDR3 DNA is TGTGCCAGCAGCTCACCAGACAGCTTTAACTATGGCTACACCTTC. This codes for CASSSPDSFNYGYTF. Drawing the rest from reference TRBV7-9 and TRBJ1-2, the complete variable domain is DTGVSQNPRHKITKRGQNVTFRCDPISEHNRLYWYRQTLGQGPEFLTYFQNEAQLEKSRLLSDRFSAERPKGSFSTLEIQRTEQGDSAMYLCASSSPDSFNYGYTFGSGTRLTVV.

Turning to this clone: Different DNA sequences within this sample yield the same CDR3. The rearrangement joins TRBV7-2 to TRBJ1-1; D not resolved. In germline, CDR1 is SGHTA, CDR2 FQGNSA. The V end lost 3 bases, the J end lost 4 bases, and 15 bases lay between the germline ends. This CDR3 comprises 15 residues. CDR3 protein: CASSFTGRSPTEAFF. For the CDR3, the DNA is TGTGCCAGCAGCTTCACCGGTCGCTCTCCCACTGAAGCTTTCTTT.

The chain employs TRBV13 and TRBJ1-4; 8 nucleotides line up with TRBD1. Germline V lookup: CDR1 PRHDT, CDR2 FYEKMQ (reference sequence). CDR3 length equals 17 residues. V was pared by 4 bases and J by 0 bases, with 7 bases of the junction left unmatched. This chain's CDR3 is CASSSSGTGATNEKLFF. The CDR3 nucleotides read TGTGCCAGCAGCTCTTCCGGGACAGGTGCAACTAATGAAAAACTGTTTTTT. Combining the CDR3 with reference TRBV13 and TRBJ1-4 gives the whole variable domain AAGVIQSPRHLIKEKRETATLKCYPIPRHDTVYWYQQGPGQDPQFLISFYEKMQSDKGSIPDRFSAQQFSDYHSELNMSSLELGDSALYFCASSSSGTGATNEKLFFGSGTQLSVL.

The chain is built from TRBV6-5 and TRBJ2-7; D is uncertain. Trimming took off 2 bases at V and 6 bases at J, with 5 bases between the two ends. CDR1 is MNHEY, CDR2 SVGAGI, per germline. CDR3 length: 11 amino acids. CDR3 residues: CASSYNFEQYF. CDR3 nucleotides: TGTGCCAGCAGTTACAACTTCGAGCAGTACTTC.

The V call is TRBV25-1, the J call TRBJ1-6; tentative D call: TRBD1 (5 bases). The CDR3 has 14 amino acids. Germline V gene sequence: CDR1 MGHDK, CDR2 SYGVNS. With 9 bases removed from V and 6 bases from J, the gap between germline ends came to 15 bases. CDR3 nucleotides: TGTGCCAGTTCACCGGGGGTCTTTAATTCACCCCTCCACTTT. Translated, it gives CASSPGVFNSPLHF.

The chain joins TRBV11-1 to TRBJ2-1; D unclear. The V end was cut by 7 bases, the J end by 4 bases, with 17 bases between. CDR1 and CDR2 from the germline V gene are SGHAT and FQDESV (reference sequence). The CDR3 has 15 amino acids. CDR3 coding DNA: TGTGCCAGCACCTCGGGTCTCGGTTCTTACAATGAGCAGTTCTTC. Its translation is CASTSGLGSYNEQFF.

The genes are TRBV10-2 and TRBJ1-4, with no clear D. Germline CDR1 is WSHSY and CDR2 is SAAADI. Trimming pared 5 bases from V and 10 bases from J, leaving 11 bases between. This CDR3 region has 12 residues. CDR3 sequence reads: CASSSDIGKLFF. The CDR3, as DNA: TGCGCCAGCAGTTCCGACATTGGAAAACTGTTTTTT.

V and J are TRBV6-5 and TRBJ1-1; 8 positions match TRBD1. This CDR3 is 13 amino acids long. CDR1 MNHEY and CDR2 SVGAGI come from the germline V gene. Germline trimming cut 8 bases from V and 0 bases from J; bases unmatched to any gene: 2. The CDR3 loop is CASWTGLNTEAFF. CDR3 nucleotides: TGTGCCAGCTGGACAGGGTTGAACACTGAAGCTTTCTTT.

V usage is TRBV18 and J usage is TRBJ1-5, with a possible D match to TRBD1 (6 bases). Germline lookup yields CDR1 KGHSH and CDR2 LQKENI. The CDR3 runs to 16 residues. V dropped 4 bases and J dropped 3 bases, with 16 bases sitting between them. The CDR3 protein is CASSRGGGLVNQPQHF. In DNA form, the CDR3 reads TGTGCCAGCTCACGCGGCGGGGGGCTCGTCAATCAGCCCCAGCATTTT. Full variable domain (missing parts from reference TRBV18 and TRBJ1-5): NAGVMQNPRHLVRRRGQEARLRCSPMKGHSHVYWYRQLPEEGLKFMVYLQKENIIDESGMPKERFSAEFPKEGPSILRIQQVVRGDSAAYFCASSRGGGLVNQPQHFGDGTRLSIL.

The V call is TRBV5-6, the J call TRBJ2-3; D not resolved. Per germline, CDR1 SGHDT and CDR2 YYEEEE. Between the trimmed V and J ends, which lost 4 bases and 3 bases, there was a span of 9 bases. The CDR3 extends over 13 amino acids. The CDR3, as DNA: TGTGCCAGCAGCCTTGCGTCAACAGATACGCAGTATTTT. It is translated as CASSLASTDTQYF.

A single count supports this clone. The V gene is TRBV5-1, the J gene TRBJ2-1; 10 bases agree with TRBD1. This CDR3 is built from 15 residues. With 5 bases clipped from V and 8 bases from J, the junction kept 10 bases outside the gene matches. CDR1 is SGHRS and CDR2 is YFSETQ in the germline V gene. CDR3 DNA: TGCGCCAGCAGACCCCCCGGGACAGGGGTCCATGAGCAGTTCTTC. It encodes CASRPPGTGVHEQFF.

The chain has TRBV19 and TRBJ1-2; D is undetermined. Trimming stripped 5 bases from V and 5 bases from J, with 15 bases between. The germline V gene has CDR1 LNHDA and CDR2 SQIVND (reference sequence). CDR3 length: 14 residues. CDR3 nucleotide sequence: TGTGCCAGTAGTCCACTCGACGGCGGATATGGCTACACCTTC. Translation: CASSPLDGGYGYTF.

The V call is TRBV13, the J call TRBJ1-1; maybe TRBD1 (5 bases). Germline CDR1 is PRHDT and CDR2 is FYEKMQ (reference sequence). V was shortened by 5 bases and J by 6 bases, with 16 bases between the two germline ends. CDR3 length equals 14 residues. The CDR3 loop reads CASSPGLRGSEAFF. DNA of the CDR3: TGTGCCAGCAGCCCGGGACTCCGGGGCTCTGAAGCTTTCTTT.

The V call is TRBV10-3, the J call TRBJ2-3; 9 bases match TRBD1. CDR1 and CDR2 from the germline V gene are ENHRY and SYGVKD. The V gene end was trimmed by 4 bases and the J gene end by 5 bases; junction bases not matched to a gene: 7. CDR3 size: 15 residues. The CDR3: CAISAGTGLLDTQYF. CDR3 in DNA: TGTGCCATCAGTGCCGGGACAGGGCTCTTAGATACGCAGTATTTT.

The chain couples TRBV11-3 to TRBJ1-2; 8 nucleotides align to TRBD1. Per the germline V gene, CDR1 is SGHNT and CDR2 is YENEEA. The CDR3 contains 15 residues. Germline trimming cut 3 bases from V and 4 bases from J; bases unmatched to any gene: 7. CDR3 in amino acids: CASSFGQGEGYGYTF. Written as DNA, the CDR3 is TGTGCCAGCAGCTTCGGACAGGGAGAGGGCTATGGCTACACCTTC.

The chain combines TRBV6-1 with TRBJ2-5; D is unclear. Trimming took off 6 bases at V and 1 base at J, with 12 bases between the two ends. The CDR3 spans 14 residues. CDR1 and CDR2 (germline): MNHNS, SASEGT. CDR3 residues: CASRPQKLQETQYF. CDR3 nucleotides: TGTGCCAGCAGGCCTCAAAAACTCCAAGAGACCCAGTACTTC.